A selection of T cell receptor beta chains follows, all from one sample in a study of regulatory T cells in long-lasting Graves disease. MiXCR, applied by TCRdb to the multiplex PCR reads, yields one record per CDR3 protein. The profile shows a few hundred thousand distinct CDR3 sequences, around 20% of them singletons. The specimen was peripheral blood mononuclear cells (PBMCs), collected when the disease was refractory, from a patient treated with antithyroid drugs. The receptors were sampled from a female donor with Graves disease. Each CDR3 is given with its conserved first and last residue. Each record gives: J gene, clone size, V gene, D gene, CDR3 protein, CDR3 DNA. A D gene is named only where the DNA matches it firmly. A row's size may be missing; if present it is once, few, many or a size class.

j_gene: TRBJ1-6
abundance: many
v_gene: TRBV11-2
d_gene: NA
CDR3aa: CASSSTGLLRSPLHF
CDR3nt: TGTGCCAGCAGCAGCACAGGGCTTTTAAGGTCACCCCTCCACTTT

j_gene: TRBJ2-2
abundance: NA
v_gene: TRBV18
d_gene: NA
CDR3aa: CASSPKIRGASTGELFF
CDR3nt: TGTGCCAGCTCACCTAAAATTCGGGGCGCGAGCACCGGGGAGCTGTTTTTT

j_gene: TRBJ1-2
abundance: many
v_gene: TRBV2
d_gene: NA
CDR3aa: CASSDDLGGYGYTF
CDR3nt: TGTGCCAGCAGTGATGATTTAGGGGGGTATGGCTACACCTTC

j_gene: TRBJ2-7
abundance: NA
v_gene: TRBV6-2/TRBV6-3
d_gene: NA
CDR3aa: CASSYGARPSYEQYF
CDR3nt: TGTGCCAGCAGTTACGGAGCGCGCCCCTCCTACGAGCAGTACTTC

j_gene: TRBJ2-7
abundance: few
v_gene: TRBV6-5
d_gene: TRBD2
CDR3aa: CASSLAGSDEQYF
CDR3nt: TGTGCCAGCAGTTTAGCGGGATCCGACGAGCAGTACTTC

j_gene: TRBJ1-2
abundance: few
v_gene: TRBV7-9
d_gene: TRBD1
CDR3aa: CASSLPDRVLVGYTF
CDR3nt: TGTGCCAGCAGCTTACCGGACAGGGTCTTGGTCGGCTACACCTTC

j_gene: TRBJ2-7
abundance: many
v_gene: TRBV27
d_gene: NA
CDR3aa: CASSFRAGSSYEQYF
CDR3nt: TGTGCCAGCAGTTTCAGGGCAGGGAGCTCCTACGAGCAGTACTTC

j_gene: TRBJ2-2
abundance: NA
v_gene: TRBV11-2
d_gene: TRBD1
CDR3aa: CASSTRTGGTGELFF
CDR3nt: TGTGCCAGCAGCACTCGGACAGGGGGTACCGGGGAGCTGTTTTTT

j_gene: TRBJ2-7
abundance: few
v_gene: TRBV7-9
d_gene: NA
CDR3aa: CASSAQQGGPTDEQYF
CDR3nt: TGTGCCAGCAGCGCACAACAGGGTGGCCCTACTGACGAGCAGTACTTC

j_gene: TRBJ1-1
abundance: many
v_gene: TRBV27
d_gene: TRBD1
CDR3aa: CASTPGGGWGSTEAFF
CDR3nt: TGTGCCAGCACTCCAGGGGGCGGTTGGGGTTCCACTGAAGCTTTCTTT

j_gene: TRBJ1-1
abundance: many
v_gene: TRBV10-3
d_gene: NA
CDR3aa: CAIKVSDTEAFF
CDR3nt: TGTGCCATCAAGGTGTCGGACACTGAAGCTTTCTTT

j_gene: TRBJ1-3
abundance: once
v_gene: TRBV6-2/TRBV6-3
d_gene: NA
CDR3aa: CASSENSSGNTIYF
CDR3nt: TGTGCCAGCAGTGAAAACAGCTCTGGAAACACCATATATTTT

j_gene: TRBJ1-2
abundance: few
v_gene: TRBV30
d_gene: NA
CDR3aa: CAWSTGRGYTF
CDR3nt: TGTGCCTGGAGTACGGGGCGTGGCTACACCTTC

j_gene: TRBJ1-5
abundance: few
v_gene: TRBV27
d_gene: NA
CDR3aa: CASSLRAGLQPQHF
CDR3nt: TGTGCCAGCAGTTTAAGGGCAGGCCTTCAGCCCCAGCATTTT

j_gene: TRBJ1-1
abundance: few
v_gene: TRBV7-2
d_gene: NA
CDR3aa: CASSLGGGYTEAFF
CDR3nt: TGTGCCAGCAGCTTAGGGGGAGGATATACTGAAGCTTTCTTT

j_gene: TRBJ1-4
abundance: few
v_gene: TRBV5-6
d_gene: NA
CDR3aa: CASSDGRLEKLFF
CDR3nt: TGTGCCAGCAGCGACGGCCGGCTAGAAAAACTGTTTTTT

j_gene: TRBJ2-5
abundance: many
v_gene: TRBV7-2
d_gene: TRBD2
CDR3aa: CASSLVAGAQETQYF
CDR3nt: TGTGCCAGCAGCTTAGTAGCGGGGGCCCAAGAGACCCAGTACTTC

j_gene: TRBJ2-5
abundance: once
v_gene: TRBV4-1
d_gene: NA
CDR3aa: CASSQAVNQETQYF
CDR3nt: TGCGCCAGCAGCCAAGCGGTGAACCAAGAGACCCAGTACTTC

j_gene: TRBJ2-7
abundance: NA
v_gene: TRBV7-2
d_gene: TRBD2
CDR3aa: CASSPGWTSGLYEQYF
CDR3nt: TGTGCCAGCAGCCCCGGGTGGACTAGCGGACTCTACGAGCAGTACTTC

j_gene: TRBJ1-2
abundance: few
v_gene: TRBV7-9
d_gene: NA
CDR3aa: CASSLARPWSGYTF
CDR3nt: TGTGCCAGCAGCTTAGCACGGCCCTGGAGTGGCTACACCTTC

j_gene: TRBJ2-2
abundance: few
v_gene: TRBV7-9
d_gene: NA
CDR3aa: CASSRKRRDTGELFF
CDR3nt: TGTGCCAGCAGCCGGAAACGGCGGGACACCGGGGAGCTGTTTTTT

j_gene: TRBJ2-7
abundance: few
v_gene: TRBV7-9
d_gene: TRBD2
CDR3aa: CASSLVERDSYEQYF
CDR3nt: TGTGCCAGCAGCTTAGTGGAGCGGGACTCCTACGAGCAGTACTTC

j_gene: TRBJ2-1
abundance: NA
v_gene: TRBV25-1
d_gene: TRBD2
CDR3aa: CASSSSPRLAGDEQFF
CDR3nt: TGTGCCAGCAGTAGCTCCCCCCGACTAGCGGGAGATGAGCAGTTCTTC

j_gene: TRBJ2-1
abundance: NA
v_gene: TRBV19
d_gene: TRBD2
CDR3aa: CASSIAAGGDNEQFF
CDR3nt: TGTGCCAGTAGTATCGCAGCGGGAGGCGACAATGAGCAGTTCTTC

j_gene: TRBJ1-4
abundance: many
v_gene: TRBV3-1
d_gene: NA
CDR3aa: CASSQTLTGEKLFF
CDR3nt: TGTGCCAGCAGCCAAACTCTCACAGGTGAAAAACTGTTTTTT

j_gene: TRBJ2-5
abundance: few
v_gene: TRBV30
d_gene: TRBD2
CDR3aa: CAWSVPHSGVPRETQYF
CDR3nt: TGTGCCTGGAGTGTACCTCACAGCGGGGTCCCTAGAGAGACCCAGTACTTC

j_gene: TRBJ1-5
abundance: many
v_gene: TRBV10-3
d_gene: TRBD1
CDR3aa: CAISEGGTVNQPQHF
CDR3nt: TGTGCCATCAGTGAAGGCGGGACAGTCAATCAGCCCCAGCATTTT

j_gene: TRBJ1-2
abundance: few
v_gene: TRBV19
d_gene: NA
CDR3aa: CASRTDLGYGYTF
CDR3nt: TGTGCCAGTAGGACAGACCTCGGCTATGGCTACACCTTC

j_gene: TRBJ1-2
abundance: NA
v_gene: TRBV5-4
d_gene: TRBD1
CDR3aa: CASGEQGLGSTHYGYTF
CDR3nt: TGTGCCAGCGGGGAACAGGGGCTTGGCTCGACTCACTATGGCTACACCTTC

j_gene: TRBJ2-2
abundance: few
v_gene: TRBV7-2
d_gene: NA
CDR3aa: CASSLGGMNTGELFF
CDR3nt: TGTGCCAGCAGCTTAGGCGGAATGAACACCGGGGAGCTGTTTTTT

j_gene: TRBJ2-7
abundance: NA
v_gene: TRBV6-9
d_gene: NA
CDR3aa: CASSYGRGRYEQYF
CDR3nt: TGTGCCAGCAGTTACGGGCGGGGGCGATACGAGCAGTACTTC

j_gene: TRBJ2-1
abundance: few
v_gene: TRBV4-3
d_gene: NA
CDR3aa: CASSQDLDYRTYNEQFF
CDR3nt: TGCGCCAGCAGCCAAGATTTAGACTACCGGACCTACAATGAGCAGTTCTTC

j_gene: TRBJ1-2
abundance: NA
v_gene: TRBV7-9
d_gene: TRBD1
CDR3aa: CASSKKQGPGRYGYTF
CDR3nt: TGTGCCAGCAGCAAAAAACAGGGGCCCGGGAGGTATGGCTACACCTTC

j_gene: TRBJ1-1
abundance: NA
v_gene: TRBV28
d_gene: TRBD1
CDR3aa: CASSFRGQTLGEAFF
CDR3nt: TGTGCCAGCAGTTTTAGGGGGCAAACCCTCGGTGAAGCTTTCTTT

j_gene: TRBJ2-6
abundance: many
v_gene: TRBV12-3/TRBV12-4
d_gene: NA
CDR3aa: CASSFREEGPGANVLTF
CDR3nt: TGTGCCAGCAGTTTCCGCGAGGAGGGGCCTGGGGCCAACGTCCTGACTTTC

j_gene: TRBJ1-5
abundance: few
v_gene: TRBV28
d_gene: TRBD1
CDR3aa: CASNPVGDSSNQPQHF
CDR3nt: TGTGCCAGCAACCCTGTCGGGGACAGTAGCAATCAGCCCCAGCATTTT

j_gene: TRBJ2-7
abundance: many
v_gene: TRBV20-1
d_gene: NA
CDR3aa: CSARGPHGGYEQYF
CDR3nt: TGCAGTGCTAGAGGACCCCACGGGGGCTACGAGCAGTACTTC

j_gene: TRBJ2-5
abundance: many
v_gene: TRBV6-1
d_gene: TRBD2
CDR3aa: CASSLGLAGGGETQYF
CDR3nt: TGTGCCAGCAGCCTCGGACTAGCGGGAGGAGGGGAGACCCAGTACTTC

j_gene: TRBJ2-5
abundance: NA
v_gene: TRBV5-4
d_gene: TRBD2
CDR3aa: CASSRETSGQETQYF
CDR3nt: TGTGCCAGCAGCCGGGAGACTAGCGGACAAGAGACCCAGTACTTC

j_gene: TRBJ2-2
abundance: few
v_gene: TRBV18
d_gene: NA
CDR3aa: CASSPRRDVNTGELFF
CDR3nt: TGTGCCAGCTCACCACGCCGGGACGTGAACACCGGGGAGCTGTTTTTT

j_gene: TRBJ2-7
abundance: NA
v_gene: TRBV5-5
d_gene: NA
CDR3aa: CASGSYPREQYF
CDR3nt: TGTGCCAGCGGCTCATACCCAAGGGAGCAGTACTTC

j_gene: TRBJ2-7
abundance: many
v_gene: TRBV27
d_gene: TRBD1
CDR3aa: CASSWKGQGAYEQYF
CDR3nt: TGTGCCAGCAGTTGGAAGGGACAGGGTGCGTACGAGCAGTACTTC

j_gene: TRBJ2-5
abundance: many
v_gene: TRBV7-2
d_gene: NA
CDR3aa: CASSLEANRGETQYF
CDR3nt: TGTGCCAGCAGCTTAGAAGCCAATAGGGGGGAGACCCAGTACTTC

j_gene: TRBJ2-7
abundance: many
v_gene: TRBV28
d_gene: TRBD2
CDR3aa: CASSLRSSGLRYEQYF
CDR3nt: TGTGCCAGCAGTTTGAGGTCTAGCGGGCTTCGCTACGAGCAGTACTTC

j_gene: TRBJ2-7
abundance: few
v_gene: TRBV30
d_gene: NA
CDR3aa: CAWSEGSYEQYF
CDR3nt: TGTGCCTGGAGTGAAGGTTCCTACGAGCAGTACTTC

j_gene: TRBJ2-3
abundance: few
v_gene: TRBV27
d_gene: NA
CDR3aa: CASRSDWGGATDTQYF
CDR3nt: TGTGCCAGCAGATCCGACTGGGGGGGGGCCACAGATACGCAGTATTTT

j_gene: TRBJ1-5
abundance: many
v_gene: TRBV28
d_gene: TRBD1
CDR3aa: CASSKRQGNSNQPQHF
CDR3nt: TGTGCCAGCAGTAAGAGACAGGGGAATAGCAATCAGCCCCAGCATTTT

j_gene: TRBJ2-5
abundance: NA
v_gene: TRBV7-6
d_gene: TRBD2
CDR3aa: CASSLAAPGLAYF
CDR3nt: TGTGCCAGCAGCTTAGCCGCCCCGGGACTAGCCTACTTC

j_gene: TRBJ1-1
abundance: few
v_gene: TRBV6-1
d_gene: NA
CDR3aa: CASSKQTNTEAFF
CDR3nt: TGTGCCAGCAGCAAGCAGACGAACACTGAAGCTTTCTTT

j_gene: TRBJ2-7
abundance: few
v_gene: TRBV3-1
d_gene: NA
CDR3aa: CASSRGPVPSYEQYF
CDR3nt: TGTGCCAGCAGTCGAGGACCAGTCCCCTCCTACGAGCAGTACTTC

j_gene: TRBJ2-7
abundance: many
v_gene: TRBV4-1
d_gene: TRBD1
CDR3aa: CASSPGTGGATYEQYF
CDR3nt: TGCGCCAGCAGCCCCGGGACAGGGGGCGCCACCTACGAGCAGTACTTC

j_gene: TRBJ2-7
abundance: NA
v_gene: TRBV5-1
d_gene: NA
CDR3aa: CASSLKAAPYEQYF
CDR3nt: TGCGCCAGCAGCTTGAAAGCGGCCCCCTACGAGCAGTACTTC

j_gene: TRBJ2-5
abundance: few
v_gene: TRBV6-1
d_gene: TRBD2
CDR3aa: CASRLAGSQETQYF
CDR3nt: TGTGCCAGCAGACTAGCGGGATCACAAGAGACCCAGTACTTC

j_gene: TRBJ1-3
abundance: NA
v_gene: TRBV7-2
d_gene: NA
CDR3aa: CASTQGNVAGNTIYF
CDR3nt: TGTGCCAGCACCCAGGGGAATGTGGCTGGAAACACCATATATTTT

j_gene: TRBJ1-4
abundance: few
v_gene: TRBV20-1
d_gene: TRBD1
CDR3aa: CSARSGTGEKLFF
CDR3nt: TGCAGTGCTAGATCCGGGACAGGTGAAAAACTGTTTTTT